This record looks at one T cell receptor (beta chain) sequence and its context. Its antigen is not known. At the DNA level, this CDR3 is encoded by other sequences in the same sample as well. Germline V gives CDR1 SGDLS, CDR2 YYNGEE. The CDR3 consists of 13 residues. V was clipped by 0 bases and J by 8 bases, with 9 bases between them. CD45RO-negative cells were positively selected for CCR7, leaving out terminally differentiated effector memory CD45RA+ cells. The entry originates in a study of shared clonotypes between healthy human individuals. Whole-study context: CD8 memory received one plate per donor, CD8 naive two, CD4 memory three and CD4 naive three. Study findings and constraints: Naive subsets generally had larger estimated richness than memory subsets. Generation probabilities were higher for clonotypes shared across all four sorted-subset donors than for unshared ones.

Samples underwent the assay at deep level. The data were produced by immunoSEQ multiplex PCR, yet TCRdb's version contains in-frame clones alone and is incomplete. The data hold some 2 million clones, with about 95% observed a single time. The V and J genes are TRBV9 and TRBJ2-1, with D unresolved. The sequenced sample was naive CD8+ T cells sorted from blood. This TCR derives from a man between 18 and 35 years old in good health. CDR3 nucleotide sequence: TGTGCCAGCAGCGTAGCTGGTGGGCATGAGCAGTTCTTC. Protein sequence: CASSVAGGHEQFF.